Listed here are 20 T cell receptor beta chains from one sample, sequenced in a study of memory CD4+ T cells and cytomegalovirus serostatus. Single viable CD3+CD4+CD8-CD45RO+ cells were sorted as the memory CD4+ T cells. Generated by immunoSEQ multiplex PCR, the TCRdb table keeps only in-frame clones and is missing some. This sample has tens of thousands of clones, with more than 75% found just once. Sequencing was carried out using memory CD4+ T cells from blood. Receptor source: an adult in good health and CMV-seronegative.

In this sample, this clone turned up a few times. The genes are TRBV7-2 and TRBJ2-3; D remains ambiguous. The V gene's germline CDR1 is SGHTA and CDR2 FQGNSA. Between the trimmed V and J ends, which lost 4 bases and 0 bases, there was a span of 14 bases. The CDR3 length is 16 residues. CDR3 in amino acids: CASSSPYTPSTDTQYF. The CDR3 DNA sequence: TGTGCCAGCAGCTCACCCTATACCCCTAGCACAGATACGCAGTATTTT.

This clone was observed a few times. The chain is built from TRBV7-9 and TRBJ1-2; maybe TRBD1 (6 bases). There are 15 residues in the CDR3. Trimming left V 5 bases short and J 0 bases short, with 13 bases between. The germline V gene has CDR1 SEHNR and CDR2 FQNEAQ (reference sequence). The DNA for the CDR3 is TGTGCCAGCAGCCCACTGGGGGGGCCTAACTATGGCTACACCTTC. As protein: CASSPLGGPNYGYTF.

The count of this clone is one. The chain is built from TRBV6-5 and TRBJ1-2; 7 bases line up with TRBD1. CDR1 and CDR2 (germline): MNHEY, SVGAGI. CDR3 size: 13 residues. V lost 6 bases, J lost 4 bases, and 5 bases stayed unmatched. The CDR3 DNA reads TGTGCCAGCAGAAAGGGACAGTTCTATGGCTACACCTTC. This gives the protein CASRKGQFYGYTF.

The CDR3 region has the DNA TGTGCCAGCAGCTTAGCACGAGCCGGCCCACCGGGAGATACGCAGTATTTT. It is translated as CASSLARAGPPGDTQYF. This chain connects TRBV7-2 to TRBJ2-3; no clear D. CDR3 length: 17 residues. Trimming left V 0 bases short and J 5 bases short, with 18 bases between. Germline V gives CDR1 SGHTA, CDR2 FQGNSA.

The chain combines TRBV9 with TRBJ2-7; weak D call: TRBD1 (6 bases). The CDR3 has 15 residues. V lost 4 bases to trimming and J lost 1 base, with 15 bases between them. CDR1 is SGDLS and CDR2 is YYNGEE in the germline V gene. The CDR3 here is CASSKSGHQSYEQYF. The CDR3 coding sequence is TGTGCCAGCAGCAAATCGGGACACCAGTCCTACGAGCAGTACTTC.

In DNA form, the CDR3 reads TGCGCCAGCAGCCAAATTCTGGCTTCCTCCTACGAGCAGTACTTC. Its translation is CASSQILASSYEQYF. The rearrangement joins TRBV4-3 to TRBJ2-7; D is unclear. Trimming left V 2 bases short and J 0 bases short, with 11 bases between. CDR1 LGHNA and CDR2 YSLEER come from the germline V gene. The CDR3 totals 15 residues.

To note about this clone: At one end, the junction sequence differs from germline, possibly due to a read error. The chain uses TRBV2 and TRBJ1-6; possible D gene TRBD1, 5 bases. Germline lookup yields CDR1 SNHLY and CDR2 FYNNEI. This CDR3 spans 15 amino acids. CDR3 in DNA: TGTGCCAGCAGACGGGGACGGAACTATAGTTCACCCCTCCACTTT. Protein sequence: CASRRGRNYSSPLHF.

This chain uses TRBV5-5 with TRBJ1-6; D not certain. V was clipped by 0 bases and J by 1 base, with 5 bases between them. Germline assignment: CDR1 SGHKS and CDR2 YYEKEE (reference sequence). The CDR3 length is 15 residues. The CDR3 DNA follows: TGTGCCAGCAGCTTGGGGGTGTCCTATAATTCACCCCTCCACTTT. It yields the protein CASSLGVSYNSPLHF.

V usage is TRBV11-3 and J usage is TRBJ2-7; unclear D gene. Germline CDR1 is SGHNT and CDR2 is YENEEA. This CDR3 region has 13 residues. V lost 2 bases and J lost 7, with 12 bases in between. The CDR3 DNA reads as TGTGCCAGCAGCTTAAACCCCTTGGGGGAGCAGTACTTC. Its translation is CASSLNPLGEQYF. The entire variable domain, with the rest obtained from reference TRBV11-3 and TRBJ2-7, is as follows: EAGVVQSPRYKIIEKKQPVAFWCNPISGHNTLYWYLQNLGQGPELLIRYENEEAVDDSQLPKDRFSAERLKGVDSTLKIQPAELGDSAVYLCASSLNPLGEQYFGPGTRLTVT.

The rearrangement joins TRBV2 to TRBJ1-4; D remains ambiguous. The CDR3 length is 15 residues. The germline CDR1 and CDR2 sequences are SNHLY and FYNNEI. Between the trimmed V and J ends, which lost 4 bases and 6 bases, there was a span of 15 bases. CDR3: CASSATAGSHEKLFF. CDR3 DNA sequence: TGTGCCAGCAGTGCTACGGCGGGTAGTCATGAAAAACTGTTTTTT.

The chain links TRBV5-1 to TRBJ2-1; tentatively, D is TRBD1 (6 bases). Trimming took 5 bases from V and 8 from J, leaving 14 bases between them. The CDR3 has 13 amino acids. Germline V gene lookup returns CDR1 SGHRS and CDR2 YFSETQ. The CDR3 nucleotides are TGCGCCAGCAGGCCAGGGGTAGTGGATGAGCAGTTCTTC. Encoded protein: CASRPGVVDEQFF.

The CDR3: CASSYSGGHEQYF. The DNA for the CDR3 is TGTGCCAGCAGTTACTCAGGGGGCCACGAGCAGTACTTC. The rearrangement joins TRBV6-5 to TRBJ2-7, with 7 bases identical to TRBD1. V shed 0 bases, J shed 5 bases, and the junction held 1 base outside the gene matches. The CDR3 spans 13 residues. The V gene's germline CDR1 is MNHEY and CDR2 SVGAGI.

The chain carries TRBV11-2 and TRBJ2-3; 7 bases map to TRBD2. This CDR3 region has 14 residues. Germline trimming cut 7 bases from V and 5 bases from J; bases unmatched to any gene: 9. CDR1 and CDR2 from the germline V gene are SGHAT and FQNNGV. The CDR3, as DNA: TGTGCCAGCACTAGGATTCGCGGGGGAGATACGCAGTATTTT. It translates to CASTRIRGGDTQYF.

The chain employs TRBV2 and TRBJ2-2; perhaps TRBD2 as D (5 bases). Germline V lookup: CDR1 SNHLY, CDR2 FYNNEI. Trimming pared 8 bases from V and 5 bases from J, leaving 9 bases between. The CDR3 consists of 12 residues. The CDR3 loop reads CASLPGTGELFF. CDR3 in DNA: TGTGCCAGCTTGCCGGGAACCGGGGAGCTGTTTTTT.

The chain uses TRBV7-8 and TRBJ2-3; 7 bases agree with TRBD1. After removal of 3 bases from V and 2 bases from J, the junction contained 20 bases not matched to a gene. Germline V gene sequence: CDR1 SGHVS, CDR2 FQNEAQ. This CDR3 region has 20 residues. CDR3 loop: CASSFTAPKRQGSNTDTQYF. The CDR3 DNA reads as TGTGCCAGCAGCTTTACCGCCCCTAAGCGACAGGGTAGTAACACAGATACGCAGTATTTT.

The chain couples TRBV2 to TRBJ1-5, with D possibly TRBD1 on 6 matching bases. V lost 5 bases and J lost 5, with 19 bases in between. Germline V CDR1 and CDR2: SNHLY, FYNNEI. The CDR3 is 16 residues long. Written as DNA, the CDR3 is TGTGCCAGCAGTCCCCTCAGGGACATGGGTGATCAGCCCCAGCATTTT. It codes for CASSPLRDMGDQPQHF.

The J gene is TRBJ1-1, the V gene TRBV19, with D perhaps matching TRBD1 (6 bases). V was shortened by 6 bases and J by 0 bases, with 11 bases between the two germline ends. The CDR3 has 14 residues. Germline CDR1 LNHDA, CDR2 SQIVND (reference sequence). The CDR3 region is CASRPGQLNTEAFF. CDR3 bases: TGTGCCAGTAGACCTGGACAGTTGAACACTGAAGCTTTCTTT.

This clone was picked up a small number of times. The chain recombines TRBV5-1 with TRBJ2-2; no clear D. V dropped 6 bases and J dropped 6 bases, with 9 bases sitting between them. The germline V gene has CDR1 SGHRS and CDR2 YFSETQ. The CDR3 is 12 residues long. CDR3 residues: CASNLVPGELFF. CDR3 DNA: TGCGCCAGCAACCTAGTCCCCGGGGAGCTGTTTTTT.

The chain carries TRBV4-3 and TRBJ2-5; weak D call: TRBD1 (7 bases). The V gene's germline CDR1 is LGHNA and CDR2 YSLEER. V dropped 0 bases and J dropped 5 bases, with 16 bases sitting between them. The CDR3 is made up of 16 amino acids. CDR3 DNA sequence: TGCGCCAGCAGCCAAGATCTCAGGGGGGATGCGGAGACCCAGTACTTC. This translates into CASSQDLRGDAETQYF.

This clone was picked up a small number of times. The chain carries TRBV7-9 and TRBJ1-1; no definite D call. V dropped 6 bases and J dropped 4 bases, with 18 bases sitting between them. CDR3 size: 15 residues. Germline V gene data show CDR1 as SEHNR and CDR2 as FQNEAQ (reference sequence). As DNA, the CDR3 is TGTGCCAGCAGTCCTATACTGAAACGGGGCACTGAAGCTTTCTTT. Translation: CASSPILKRGTEAFF.